Below, 12 T cell receptor beta chains from the same sample are listed, as sequenced in a study of cytomegalovirus exposure and HLA in healthy donors. Repertoires were generated with immunoSEQ multiplex PCR, while TCRdb's copy carries only in-frame clones and drops some. The sample lists 250,000 to 400,000 clones; roughly 90% were seen once. The specimen was PBMCs. Every receptor here comes from a man aged 25-45 years in good health and CMV-seronegative.

V and J are TRBV11-2 and TRBJ1-5; no firm D call. The CDR3 extends over 13 amino acids. Trimming stripped 1 base from V and 6 bases from J, with 7 bases between. Germline V CDR1 and CDR2: SGHAT, FQNNGV. The CDR3: CASSLGRFQPQHF. CDR3 sequence (DNA): TGTGCCAGCAGCTTAGGGAGGTTTCAGCCCCAGCATTTT.

The rearrangement links TRBV9 to TRBJ2-5; 9 positions match TRBD1. Germline-derived CDR1 and CDR2 are SGDLS and YYNGEE. The CDR3 covers 14 residues. Trimming cost V 5 bases and J 1 base; bases outside gene matches: 3. CDR3 region: CASSATGGQETQYF. For the CDR3, the DNA is TGTGCCAGCAGTGCGACAGGGGGCCAAGAGACCCAGTACTTC.

The V call is TRBV18, the J call TRBJ2-2; possibly TRBD2 for D (6 bases). CDR1 and CDR2 from the germline V gene are KGHSH and LQKENI. V dropped 3 bases and J dropped 2 bases, with 13 bases sitting between them. This CDR3 has 16 residues. The CDR3 sequence is CASSPSGLSNTGELFF. The CDR3 DNA is TGTGCCAGCTCACCTTCGGGACTTTCAAACACCGGGGAGCTGTTTTTT.

V and J are TRBV14 and TRBJ1-4; 7 bases match TRBD1. Per the germline V gene, CDR1 is SGHDN and CDR2 is FVKESK. CDR3 size: 16 residues. Trimming took 1 base from V and 1 from J; bases not matched to a gene: 3. DNA of the CDR3: TGTGCCAGCAGCCAAGGACAGGGAATAACTAATGAAAAACTGTTTTTT. It translates to CASSQGQGITNEKLFF.

J is TRBJ2-3 and V is TRBV2; D is perhaps TRBD2 (5 bases). This CDR3 is built from 12 residues. V lost 7 bases, J lost 3 bases, and 8 bases lay in between. Germline assignment: CDR1 SNHLY and CDR2 FYNNEI. The CDR3 here is CASIGSTDTQYF. The CDR3 nucleotides are TGTGCCAGCATTGGGAGTACAGATACGCAGTATTTT.

The genes are TRBV18 and TRBJ2-1, with 7 bases aligning to TRBD1. Trimming cost V 1 base and J 8 bases; bases outside gene matches: 8. This CDR3 contains 15 residues. Germline V gene data show CDR1 as KGHSH and CDR2 as LQKENI. The CDR3 nucleotides are TGTGCCAGCTCACCACGAGGACAGGCTGTCCATGAGCAGTTCTTC. Translated: CASSPRGQAVHEQFF.

The V gene is TRBV6-5, the J gene TRBJ1-1, with no clear D. The CDR3 is 13 amino acids. Trimming pared 6 bases from V and 4 bases from J, leaving 12 bases between. Germline CDR1 MNHEY, CDR2 SVGAGI. The CDR3 coding sequence is TGTGCCAGCAGCACCCGGGGTCCCACTGAAGCTTTCTTT. Its protein product is CASSTRGPTEAFF.

This clone has just a few counts. The genes are TRBV10-3 and TRBJ1-1; D perhaps matches TRBD1 (6 bases). CDR3 length: 16 amino acids. The germline V gene has CDR1 ENHRY and CDR2 SYGVKD. V was pared by 8 bases and J by 2 bases, with 21 bases between. CDR3 residues: CAIGSKAGTTNTEAFF. CDR3 DNA sequence: TGTGCCATCGGCAGTAAAGCCGGGACAACTAACACTGAAGCTTTCTTT.

V and J are TRBV6-5 and TRBJ1-2, with a tentative D call TRBD1 (6 bases). Germline V gives CDR1 MNHEY, CDR2 SVGAGI. The CDR3 is 12 amino acids. V lost 2 bases and J 10 bases, leaving 11 bases between the germline ends. The CDR3 is CASSYRGGIYTF. The CDR3 region has the DNA TGTGCCAGCAGTTACAGGGGGGGGATCTACACCTTC.

The rearrangement links TRBV15 to TRBJ1-4; 9 bases map to TRBD1. The V and J ends lost 5 bases and 6 bases, in that order; junction bases with no gene match: 7. CDR1 LNHNV and CDR2 YYDKDF come from the germline V gene (reference sequence). The length of the CDR3 is 15 residues. The CDR3 nucleotides read TGTGCCACCAGCCGAGGGACAGGGCTGGATGAAAAACTGTTTTTT. This translates into CATSRGTGLDEKLFF. Using reference TRBV15 and TRBJ1-4 for the parts outside the CDR3, the full variable domain is DAMVIQNPRYQVTQFGKPVTLSCSQTLNHNVMYWYQQKSSQAPKLLFHYYDKDFNNEADTPDNFQSRRPNTSFCFLDIRSPGLGDTAMYLCATSRGTGLDEKLFFGSGTQLSVL.

This rearrangement joins TRBV6-6 to TRBJ2-1; no clear D gene. This CDR3 comprises 13 residues. V shed 0 bases and J shed 8 bases, with 8 bases lying between them. Germline V gives CDR1 MNHNY, CDR2 SVGAGI (reference sequence). CDR3 in amino acids: CASSYSKLYEQFF. The DNA of the CDR3 is TGTGCCAGCAGTTACTCGAAGCTCTATGAGCAGTTCTTC.

The chain has TRBV18 and TRBJ2-1; 8 bases match TRBD1. J lost 2 bases, V lost 3 bases, and 3 bases had no gene match. Germline CDR1 KGHSH, CDR2 LQKENI. CDR3 length: 15 residues. This CDR3 is CASSPGTGAYNEQFF. CDR3 in DNA: TGTGCCAGCTCACCCGGGACAGGAGCCTACAATGAGCAGTTCTTC.